The source of this T cell receptor beta chain is a study of T cells in Graves' hyperthyroidism and ophthalmopathy. The CDR3 length is 14 residues. The V gene lost 3 bases and the J gene lost 4 bases, with 10 bases spanning the gap. TCR beta CDR3 sequences were amplified from RNA transcripts. Carried out on the TCR CDR3, a first-round RT-PCR used the HTBI primer set. TCRdb re-called the multiplex PCR reads through MiXCR, storing one row per CDR3 protein. This sample has approximately 360,000 distinct CDR3 sequences, with just under 25% found just once. The clonotype originates from a man aged 50-59 years with Graves' hyperthyroidism. The specimen sequenced was blood. This chain links TRBV12-3 or TRBV12-4 with TRBJ1-5; no clear D gene. The CDR3 coding sequence is TGTGCCAGCAGTTTTCTGGGAAATAATCAGCCCCAGCATTTT. This translates into CASSFLGNNQPQHF.